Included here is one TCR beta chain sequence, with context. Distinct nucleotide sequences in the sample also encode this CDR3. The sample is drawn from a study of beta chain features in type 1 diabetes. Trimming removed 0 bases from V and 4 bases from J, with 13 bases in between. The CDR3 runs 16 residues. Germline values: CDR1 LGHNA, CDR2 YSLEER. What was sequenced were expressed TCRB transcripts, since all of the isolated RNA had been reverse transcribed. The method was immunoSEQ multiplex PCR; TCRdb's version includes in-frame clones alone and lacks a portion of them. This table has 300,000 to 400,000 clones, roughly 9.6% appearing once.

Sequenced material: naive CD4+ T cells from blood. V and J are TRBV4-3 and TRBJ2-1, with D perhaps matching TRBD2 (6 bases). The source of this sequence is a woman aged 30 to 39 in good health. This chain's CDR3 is CASSQDLGTGYNEQFF. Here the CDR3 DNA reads TGCGCCAGCAGCCAAGATCTCGGGACTGGGTACAATGAGCAGTTCTTC.